This T cell receptor (beta chain) was captured by sequencing in a study of blood T cell repertoires in COVID-19. Turning to the study itself: The United States, Italy and Spain supplied acute and convalescent COVID-19 samples. PBMCs, B-cell-depleted T cells, or T cells were the source of the cDNA or gDNA that made up the material.

In the study's own analysis: Amplification from reference gene primers served as the basis for estimated nucleated cell counts. Produced via immunoSEQ multiplex PCR; TCRdb's table is partial and in-frame only. D and trimming were read from the DNA, whereas the V and J calls and clone size are those reported in that table. The sample comprises over 150,000 clones, approximately 81% of which are singletons, and more than 1% rests with the top ten. Trimming removed 2 bases at V and 3 bases at J, with 9 bases between. The germline V gene encodes CDR1 SGHRS and CDR2 YFSETQ. The CDR3 is 14 residues long. The TCR originated in a man between 40 and 49 years old with acute or convalescent COVID-19. V and J are TRBV5-1 and TRBJ1-5; D may be TRBD1 (5 bases). Sequencing was performed on peripheral blood. The CDR3 loop reads CASSFTGLNQPQHF. CDR3 DNA sequence: TGCGCCAGCAGCTTTACAGGCCTCAATCAGCCCCAGCATTTT.